Sequencing of this T cell receptor (beta chain) was carried out in a study of graft-versus-host responses after intestinal transplantation. The data were produced by immunoSEQ multiplex PCR, yet TCRdb's version contains in-frame clones alone and is incomplete. The sample has about 15,000 clones, about three fifths seen once; the top ten hold around 13%. Trimming cost V 5 bases and J 6 bases; bases outside gene matches: 9. This CDR3 has 14 residues. In germline, CDR1 is MNHEY, CDR2 SVGAGI. Graft material was processed, releasing intraepithelial and lamina propria lymphocytes. This clonotype was sampled from a human patient who received an intestinal transplant, so some T cells may come from the graft donor. The sequencing used ileum tissue, collected 524 days after transplant. The gene calls are TRBV6-5 and TRBJ2-7, with TRBD1 matching over 8 bases. The CDR3 protein is CASSADRGGIEQYF. Written as DNA, the CDR3 is TGTGCCAGCAGTGCCGACAGGGGTGGAATCGAGCAGTACTTC.